Here is one T cell receptor beta chain with its context. Its recognized antigen is unknown. No qualities accompany the bases; no much larger clone lies one base away. V lost 5 bases and J lost 0 bases; the stretch between them is 5 bases long. The germline V gene (reference sequence) provides CDR1 MNHEY and CDR2 SMNVEV. The cysteine opens and the phenylalanine closes a CDR3 of 13 amino acids. CDR3 DNA only is kept here, 39 bases in frame from base 1. The library was produced with the immunoSEQ multiplex PCR assay. On the study's bioinformatics: A statistical classification framework was built for diagnosing cytomegalovirus status from the catalog of TCR beta chain sequences. Sourced from immuneACCESS, this table was stored by TCRdb with only in-frame sequences that have V and J called. A share of the clones is absent; for the studies checked, an unresolved V gene accounts for under half, and the remainder has no known explanation. Clone size and the V and J calls come from that table; the DNA yielded D and trimming. This sample comprises about 260,000 clones, 90% of them detected only once. The ten biggest clones cover just over 3% of the sample.

This entry comes from a study of cytomegalovirus exposure and HLA in healthy donors (dated by TCRdb to about 2017). For the wider study: According to a later analysis, one platform produced both the approximately 110 validation repertoires and the 700 or so repertoires of the first cohort. The study aimed to test whether signatures of past pathogen exposure could be identified by cataloging public T cell receptors. Along with the roughly 710-subject first cohort, a separate validation cohort of over a hundred different subjects was used. High-throughput TCR immunosequencing, statistical association of individual TCRs with disease status, and machine learning were combined to predict cytomegalovirus infection status. General conclusions and limits of the study: Of the cluster scores, 85% to 95% were above 0 in a later analysis, which found that TCRs clustered in the first cohort also tended to co-occur in the 120 validation repertoires. Cytomegalovirus status was reported to be diagnosed by the classifier with high specificity and sensitivity in both the original and validation cohorts. In the study, approximately 150 TCR beta chains were listed as associated with cytomegalovirus. A later analysis lacked HLA typing for the validation cohort, so it scored co-occurrence in that cohort across all 120 repertoires. In vitro tests confirmed that three of the cytomegalovirus-associated TCR beta chains recognize cytomegalovirus antigens. According to the authors, the approach could potentially be generalized to other disease states and immunological phenotypes. Across donors, most TCR sequences were observed very rarely, whereas some public TCRs were present in many individuals.

The donors were included in the validation cohort of 120 subjects, a group kept apart from the approximately 670-subject first cohort. Sequencing was performed on PBMCs. The rearranged segments are TRBV27 and TRBJ1-5; no D gene can be assigned with confidence. The receptor was isolated from a woman aged 30 to 39 in good health and CMV-seronegative. The encoded CDR3 is CASSPNSNQPQHF. The DNA sequence follows: TGTGCCAGCAGTCCGAATAGCAATCAGCCCCAGCATTTT.